A single sample gave rise to the 23 T cell receptor beta chains below, sequenced in a study of response to subunit inactivated influenza vaccine. TCRdb called the RT-PCR reads again in MiXCR, with one record for every CDR3 protein. The sample holds about 620,000 distinct CDR3 sequences, roughly 10% seen once. The sequences come from PBMCs from blood, collected on the day of vaccination. The receptor source for this set is a man aged 50-60 years who received an inactivated influenza vaccine.

There are a few counts of this clonotype. CDR3 sequence reads: CATSRTTSTDTQYF. CDR3 nucleotide sequence: TGTGCTACATCGAGGACAACTAGCACAGATACGCAGTATTTT. V and J are TRBV10-3 and TRBJ2-3; a weak D match, TRBD1 (5 bases). This CDR3 region has 14 residues. Germline V gene lookup returns CDR1 ENHRY and CDR2 SYGVKD.

This clonotype turned up a few times. This chain's CDR3 is CSAIPGSYEQYF. The CDR3 DNA reads TGCAGTGCTATACCAGGCTCCTACGAGCAGTACTTC. The V gene is TRBV20-1, the J gene TRBJ2-7; no firm D call. This CDR3 region has 12 residues. Germline CDR1 and CDR2: DFQATT and SNEGSKA (reference sequence). Trimming shortened V by 4 bases and J by 0 bases, and 7 bases separated the two germline ends.

The sample holds a few counts of this clonotype. The rearrangement links TRBV12-3 or TRBV12-4 to TRBJ1-2, with a tentative D call TRBD1 (5 bases). Trimming removed 11 bases from V and 7 bases from J, with 20 bases in between. The CDR3 length is 13 residues. CDR3 sequence: CASRVGQGSGYTF. As DNA, the CDR3 is TGTGCCTCCCGGGTGGGGCAAGGGAGTGGCTACACCTTC.

The V call is TRBV5-6, the J call TRBJ2-5; no clear D gene. Trimming took 0 bases from V and 2 from J, leaving 8 bases between them. CDR3 length equals 14 residues. Germline CDR1 reads SGHDT; CDR2 reads YYEEEE. The CDR3 bases are TGTGCCAGCAGCTTGGTGTTTCCACAAGAGACCCAGTACTTC. Translating gives CASSLVFPQETQYF.

There are many counts of this clonotype. The chain joins TRBV7-8 to TRBJ1-5; D is unclear. V shed 1 base and J shed 3 bases, with 10 bases lying between them. The CDR3 length is 15 residues. Germline V CDR1 and CDR2: SGHVS, FQNEAQ. This chain's CDR3 is CASSLERNDNQPQHF. The CDR3 nucleotides read TGTGCCAGCAGCTTAGAACGAAACGACAATCAGCCCCAGCATTTT.

This clonotype occurred many times. The rearrangement links TRBV5-1 to TRBJ2-7, with 12 bases matching TRBD1. The length of the CDR3 is 17 residues. After removal of 4 bases from V and 3 bases from J, the junction contained 11 bases not matched to a gene. Germline loops: CDR1 SGHRS, CDR2 YFSETQ. The CDR3 loop is CASSRDRGPRLGYEQYF. For the CDR3, the DNA is TGCGCCAGCAGCCGGGACAGGGGGCCACGTCTCGGCTACGAGCAGTACTTC.

J is TRBJ2-1 and V is TRBV5-5; TRBD2 agrees at 8 bases. The J segment lost 14 bases and the V segment lost 2 bases, leaving 6 bases of the junction unmatched. The CDR3 consists of 12 residues. Per germline, CDR1 SGHKS and CDR2 YYEKEE (reference sequence). The CDR3 loop is CASSFRAGDEFF. The DNA for the CDR3 is TGTGCCAGCAGCTTCCGAGCGGGGGACGAGTTCTTC.

This clonotype was detected ten times or more. V and J are TRBV7-2 and TRBJ2-3; perhaps TRBD2 as D (6 bases). Germline lookup yields CDR1 SGHTA and CDR2 FQGNSA. CDR3 length equals 13 residues. V lost 1 base and J 8 bases, leaving 10 bases between the germline ends. CDR3 coding DNA: TGTGCCAGCAGCTTAGATTTGGGAGGTACGCAGTATTTT. Translated, it gives CASSLDLGGTQYF.

This clonotype was observed at least ten times. V gene TRBV20-1 combines with J gene TRBJ1-3; 8 nucleotides agree with TRBD1. The germline CDR1 and CDR2 sequences are DFQATT and SNEGSKA (reference sequence). The CDR3 has 14 residues. The junction had 2 bases not matched to a gene; V was cut back by 3 bases and J by 1 base. The CDR3 loop reads CSASRGQSGNTIYF. The CDR3 nucleotides are TGCAGTGCTAGCAGGGGGCAATCTGGAAACACCATATATTTT.

This clonotype occurred many times. This rearrangement joins TRBV7-9 to TRBJ2-7, with 12 bases matching TRBD1. J gave up 6 bases and V 1 base, and 4 bases lay outside the gene matches. The CDR3 extends over 15 amino acids. Germline values: CDR1 SEHNR, CDR2 FQNEAQ (reference sequence). The DNA for the CDR3 is TGTGCCAGCAGCTTAGGGGACAGGGGGCTTCGCGAGCAGTACTTC. Translating gives CASSLGDRGLREQYF.

Ten or more counts support this clonotype. The V and J genes are TRBV10-3 and TRBJ2-1; 9 positions agree with TRBD1. The CDR3 is made up of 13 amino acids. Germline V lookup: CDR1 ENHRY, CDR2 SYGVKD. Germline trimming cut 0 bases from V and 14 bases from J; bases unmatched to any gene: 5. The CDR3 loop is CAISESGTGLEFF. The CDR3 bases are TGTGCCATCAGTGAGTCGGGGACAGGGCTCGAGTTCTTC.

The chain links TRBV29-1 to TRBJ2-4; 7 nucleotides line up with TRBD1. Trimming cost V 3 bases and J 4 bases; bases outside gene matches: 21. This CDR3 region has 19 residues. In germline, CDR1 is SQVTM, CDR2 ANQGSEA. CDR3 residues: CSVELFRPPPGQRKNIQYF. The CDR3 DNA reads TGCAGCGTTGAGCTTTTTCGACCTCCTCCGGGACAGAGGAAAAACATTCAGTACTTC.

This clonotype was counted once. The rearrangement uses TRBV20-1 and TRBJ2-3; 10 bases are a match to TRBD2. Germline values: CDR1 DFQATT, CDR2 SNEGSKA (reference sequence). The CDR3 is 15 amino acids. The V gene end was trimmed by 1 base and the J gene end by 6 bases; junction bases not matched to a gene: 7. CDR3 loop: CSARATSGVRDTQYF. As DNA, the CDR3 is TGCAGTGCTAGAGCAACTAGCGGGGTGAGGGATACGCAGTATTTT.

V and J are TRBV5-1 and TRBJ2-1, with TRBD2 matching 11 bases. J lost 5 bases, V lost 0 bases, and 7 bases had no gene match. Looked up from germline, CDR1 is SGHRS and CDR2 is YFSETQ. The CDR3 extends over 17 amino acids. CDR3: CASSLGWLAGGHNEQFF. The CDR3 nucleotides are TGCGCCAGCAGCTTGGGTTGGCTAGCGGGAGGCCACAATGAGCAGTTCTTC.

The gene calls are TRBV29-1 and TRBJ2-5; D may be TRBD2 (5 bases). The V end lost 4 bases, the J end lost 1 base, and 7 bases lay between the germline ends. The CDR3 sequence is 12 residues long. Looked up from germline, CDR1 is SQVTM and CDR2 is ANQGSEA. As DNA, the CDR3 is TGCAGCGTTGGAGGGTTCCAAGAGACCCAGTACTTC. Protein sequence: CSVGGFQETQYF.

This clonotype was counted ten times or more. V gene TRBV7-9 combines with J gene TRBJ2-1, with 12 bases identical to TRBD2. Looked up from germline, CDR1 is SEHNR and CDR2 is FQNEAQ (reference sequence). V trimming: 5 bases; J trimming: 1 base; junction bases outside the gene matches: 3. This CDR3 comprises 16 residues. DNA for the CDR3: TGTGCCAGCAGCCCCACTAGCGGGGGGTCCTACAATGAGCAGTTCTTC. Encoded protein: CASSPTSGGSYNEQFF.

The rearrangement uses TRBV4-1 and TRBJ2-1; D call uncertain. The CDR3 extends over 13 amino acids. Trimming cost V 0 bases and J 9 bases, with 9 bases left between them. The germline V gene has CDR1 MGHRA and CDR2 YSYEKL. Written as DNA, the CDR3 is TGCGCCAGCAGCCAAGATCGGGCCCTTGAGCAGTTCTTC. It encodes CASSQDRALEQFF.

This chain connects TRBV2 to TRBJ2-7; 10 nucleotides align to TRBD1. J was trimmed by 3 bases and V by 6 bases; bases with no gene match: 17. Germline-derived CDR1 and CDR2 are SNHLY and FYNNEI. The CDR3 spans 18 residues. CDR3 amino acids: CASRPGQGNSFGGYEQYF. Written as DNA, the CDR3 is TGTGCCAGCAGACCGGGACAGGGGAACTCGTTCGGTGGCTACGAGCAGTACTTC.

The gene calls are TRBV7-2 and TRBJ2-3; maybe TRBD2 (7 bases). Germline V gene data show CDR1 as SGHTA and CDR2 as FQGNSA. V lost 5 bases, J lost 9 bases, and 18 bases lay in between. The CDR3 consists of 14 residues. The DNA for the CDR3 is TGTGCCAGCAGCCCTGATAGAGGGGGGGACACGCAGTATTTT. Protein: CASSPDRGGDTQYF. The whole variable domain, filled in from reference TRBV7-2 and TRBJ2-3, reads GAGVSQSPSNKVTEKGKDVELRCDPISGHTALYWYRQSLGQGLEFLIYFQGNSAPDKSGLPSDRFSAERTGGSVSTLTIQRTQQEDSAVYLCASSPDRGGDTQYFGPGTRLTVL.

In this sample, this clonotype turned up many times. The rearrangement links TRBV7-9 to TRBJ2-5; D is ambiguous. CDR1 is SEHNR, CDR2 FQNEAQ, per germline (reference sequence). CDR3 length equals 13 residues. V was clipped by 1 base and J by 1 base, with 4 bases between them. The CDR3 loop reads CASSLVAQETQYF. CDR3 DNA: TGTGCCAGCAGCTTAGTAGCCCAAGAGACCCAGTACTTC.

In its sample, this clonotype was seen many times. This chain connects TRBV12-3 or TRBV12-4 to TRBJ2-1, with D unresolved. The CDR3 runs to 14 residues. Trimming cost V 2 bases and J 6 bases, with 11 bases left between them. The CDR3 DNA follows: TGTGCCAGCAGTTTACTCTCTACAGCCAATGAGCAGTTCTTC. It specifies CASSLLSTANEQFF.

The rearrangement links TRBV6-5 to TRBJ1-2, with D perhaps TRBD1 (6 bases). The CDR3 contains 12 residues. V lost 2 bases to trimming and J lost 9 bases, with 10 bases between them. Germline V gene sequence: CDR1 MNHEY, CDR2 SVGAGI. DNA of the CDR3: TGTGCCAGCAGTTACGGGGGACACAGCTACACCTTC. Its translation is CASSYGGHSYTF.

The sample holds a few counts of this clonotype. This sequence joins TRBV4-3 and TRBJ1-5; tentatively, D is TRBD1 (5 bases). The CDR3 is 17 amino acids. Germline V gene lookup returns CDR1 LGHNA and CDR2 YSLEER. Trimming stripped 0 bases from V and 2 bases from J, with 14 bases between. This CDR3 reads CASSQDSLGEGNQPQHF. CDR3 nucleotide sequence: TGCGCCAGCAGCCAAGACTCCCTGGGGGAGGGCAATCAGCCCCAGCATTTT.